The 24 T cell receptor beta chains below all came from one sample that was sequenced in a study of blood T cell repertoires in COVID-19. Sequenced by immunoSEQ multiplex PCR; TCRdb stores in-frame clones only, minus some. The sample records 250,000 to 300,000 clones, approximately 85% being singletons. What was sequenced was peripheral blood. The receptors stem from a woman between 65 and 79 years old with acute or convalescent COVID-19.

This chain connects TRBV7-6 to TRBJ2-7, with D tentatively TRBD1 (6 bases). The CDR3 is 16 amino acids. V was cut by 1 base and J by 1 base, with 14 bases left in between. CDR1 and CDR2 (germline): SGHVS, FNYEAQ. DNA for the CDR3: TGTGCCAGCAGCTTAGGGTTTATGGGGGCTTCCTACGAGCAGTACTTC. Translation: CASSLGFMGASYEQYF.

The CDR3 is CASSLSSDSPLHF. The CDR3 DNA sequence: TGTGCCAGCTCACTTTCTAGCGATTCACCCCTCCACTTT. The V call is TRBV18, the J call TRBJ1-6; D gene ambiguous. V shed 4 bases and J shed 8 bases, with 9 bases lying between them. CDR1 is KGHSH and CDR2 is LQKENI in the germline V gene. CDR3 length: 13 residues.

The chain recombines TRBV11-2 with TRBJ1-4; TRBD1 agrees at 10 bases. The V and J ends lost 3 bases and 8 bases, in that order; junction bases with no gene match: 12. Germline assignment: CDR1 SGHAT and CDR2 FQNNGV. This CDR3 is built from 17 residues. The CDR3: CASSLTGGVSSGEKLFF. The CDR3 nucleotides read TGTGCCAGCAGCTTGACAGGGGGCGTTAGTTCCGGCGAAAAACTGTTTTTT.

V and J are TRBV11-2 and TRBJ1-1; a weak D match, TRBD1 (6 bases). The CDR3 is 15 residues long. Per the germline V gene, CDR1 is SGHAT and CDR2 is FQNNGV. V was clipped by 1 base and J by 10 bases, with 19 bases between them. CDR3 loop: CASSLVLGGALRAFF. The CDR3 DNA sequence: TGTGCCAGCAGCTTAGTTCTAGGGGGTGCCCTAAGAGCTTTCTTT. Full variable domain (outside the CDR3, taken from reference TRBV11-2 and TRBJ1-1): EAGVAQSPRYKIIEKRQSVAFWCNPISGHATLYWYQQILGQGPKLLIQFQNNGVVDDSQLPKDRFSAERLKGVDSTLKIQPAKLEDSAVYLCASSLVLGGALRAFFGQGTRLTVV.

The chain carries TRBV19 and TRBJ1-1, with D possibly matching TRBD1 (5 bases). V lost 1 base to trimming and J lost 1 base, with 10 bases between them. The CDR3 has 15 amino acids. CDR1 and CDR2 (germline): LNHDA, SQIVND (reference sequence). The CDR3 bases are TGTGCCAGTAGTATAGGGGCCGACAGGAACACTGAAGCTTTCTTT. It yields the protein CASSIGADRNTEAFF.

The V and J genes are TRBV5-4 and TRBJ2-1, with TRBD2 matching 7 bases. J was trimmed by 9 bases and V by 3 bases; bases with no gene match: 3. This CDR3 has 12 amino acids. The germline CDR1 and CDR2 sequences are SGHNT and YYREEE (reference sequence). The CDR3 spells CASSWGGTEQFF. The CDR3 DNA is TGTGCCAGCAGCTGGGGGGGAACTGAGCAGTTCTTC.

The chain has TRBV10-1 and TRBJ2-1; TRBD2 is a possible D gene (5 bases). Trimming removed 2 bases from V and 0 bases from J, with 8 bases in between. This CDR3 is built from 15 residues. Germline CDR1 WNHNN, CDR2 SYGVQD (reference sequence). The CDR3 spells CASSEAGSSYNEQFF. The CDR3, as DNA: TGCGCCAGCAGTGAGGCGGGTTCCTCCTACAATGAGCAGTTCTTC.

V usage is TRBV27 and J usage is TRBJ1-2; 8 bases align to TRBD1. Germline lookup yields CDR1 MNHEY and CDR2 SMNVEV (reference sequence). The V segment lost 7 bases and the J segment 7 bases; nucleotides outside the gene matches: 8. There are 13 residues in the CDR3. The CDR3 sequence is CASTSTGVGGYTF. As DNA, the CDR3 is TGTGCCAGCACCTCGACAGGGGTTGGTGGCTACACCTTC.

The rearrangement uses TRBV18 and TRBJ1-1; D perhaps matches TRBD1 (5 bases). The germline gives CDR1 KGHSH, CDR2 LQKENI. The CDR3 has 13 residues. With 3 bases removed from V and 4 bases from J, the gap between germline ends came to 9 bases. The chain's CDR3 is CASSPGQSTEAFF. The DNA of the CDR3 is TGTGCCAGCTCACCCGGACAATCCACTGAAGCTTTCTTT.

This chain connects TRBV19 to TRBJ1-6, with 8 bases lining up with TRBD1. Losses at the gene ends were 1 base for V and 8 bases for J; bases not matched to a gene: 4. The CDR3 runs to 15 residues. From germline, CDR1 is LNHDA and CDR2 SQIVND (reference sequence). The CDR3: CASSIAGGAYSPLHF. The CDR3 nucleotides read TGTGCCAGTAGTATAGCAGGGGGCGCGTATTCACCCCTCCACTTT.

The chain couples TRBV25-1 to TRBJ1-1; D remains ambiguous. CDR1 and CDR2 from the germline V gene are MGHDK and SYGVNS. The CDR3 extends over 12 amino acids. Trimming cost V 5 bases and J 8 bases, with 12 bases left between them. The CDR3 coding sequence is TGTGCCAGCAGTAGCGGACGGTTAGAAGCTTTCTTT. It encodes CASSSGRLEAFF.

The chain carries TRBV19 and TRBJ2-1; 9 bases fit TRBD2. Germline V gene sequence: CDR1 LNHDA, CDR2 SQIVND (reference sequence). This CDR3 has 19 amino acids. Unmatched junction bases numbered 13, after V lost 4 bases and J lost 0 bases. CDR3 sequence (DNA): TGTGCCAGTAGTACCCGGGGTAGCGGGGGACTTAGCTCCTACAATGAGCAGTTCTTC. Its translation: CASSTRGSGGLSSYNEQFF.

DNA for the CDR3: TGTGCCAGCTCACCAGGGCGGGGCTCCAACGGCGCCGGGGAGCTGTTTTTT. It translates to CASSPGRGSNGAGELFF. This rearrangement joins TRBV18 to TRBJ2-2; D is possibly TRBD2 (6 bases). Germline assignment: CDR1 KGHSH and CDR2 LQKENI. V lost 2 bases and J lost 6, with 19 bases in between. This CDR3 is 17 amino acids long. The full variable domain, rest sourced from reference TRBV18 and TRBJ2-2, is NAGVMQNPRHLVRRRGQEARLRCSPMKGHSHVYWYRQLPEEGLKFMVYLQKENIIDESGMPKERFSAEFPKEGPSILRIQQVVRGDSAAYFCASSPGRGSNGAGELFFGEGSRLTVL.

Written as DNA, the CDR3 is TGTGCCAGCAATCGGGGTAACGAAAAACTGTTTTTT. Its protein product is CASNRGNEKLFF. The chain is built from TRBV9 and TRBJ1-4; D remains ambiguous. Germline V CDR1 and CDR2: SGDLS, YYNGEE. This CDR3 has 12 amino acids. V lost 6 bases to trimming and J lost 8 bases, with 11 bases between them.

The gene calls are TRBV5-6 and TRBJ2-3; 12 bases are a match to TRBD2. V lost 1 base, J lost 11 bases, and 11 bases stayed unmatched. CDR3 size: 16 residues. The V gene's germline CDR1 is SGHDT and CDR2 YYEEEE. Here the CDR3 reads CASSLFLAGGAFRQYF. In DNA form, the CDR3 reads TGTGCCAGCAGCTTGTTTCTAGCGGGGGGGGCCTTTAGGCAGTATTTT.

The CDR3 coding sequence is TGCGCCAGCAGCTTGGGGGGACTAGCGGGGCAAGAGACCCAGTACTTC. It is translated as CASSLGGLAGQETQYF. V and J are TRBV5-1 and TRBJ2-5; 13 bases agree with TRBD2. Germline V CDR1 and CDR2: SGHRS, YFSETQ. The CDR3 length is 16 residues. With V trimmed by 0 bases and J by 2 bases, 1 base remained unmatched. Filled out from reference TRBV5-1 and TRBJ2-5, the complete variable domain reads KAGVTQTPRYLIKTRGQQVTLSCSPISGHRSVSWYQQTPGQGLQFLFEYFSETQRNKGNFPGRFSGRQFSNSRSEMNVSTLELGDSALYLCASSLGGLAGQETQYFGPGTRLLVL.

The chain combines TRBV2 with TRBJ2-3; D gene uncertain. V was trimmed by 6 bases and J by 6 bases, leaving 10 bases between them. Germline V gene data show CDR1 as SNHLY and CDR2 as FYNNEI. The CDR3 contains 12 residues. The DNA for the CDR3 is TGTGCCAGCAGATACATCAGTGATACGCAGTATTTT. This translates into CASRYISDTQYF.

The CDR3 region is CASSIWGPEREKLFF. In DNA form, the CDR3 reads TGTGCCAGTAGTATCTGGGGCCCGGAGAGAGAAAAACTGTTTTTT. The V call is TRBV19, the J call TRBJ1-4; possible D gene TRBD1, 5 bases. Germline V gene lookup returns CDR1 LNHDA and CDR2 SQIVND (reference sequence). V was cut by 3 bases and J by 8 bases, with 16 bases left in between. The CDR3 extends over 15 amino acids.

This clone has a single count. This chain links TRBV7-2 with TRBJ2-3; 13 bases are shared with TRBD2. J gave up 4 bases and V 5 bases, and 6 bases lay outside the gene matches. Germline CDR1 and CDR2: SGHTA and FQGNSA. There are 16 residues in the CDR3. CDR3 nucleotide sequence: TGTGCCAGCAGCGTATCCGGGACTAGCGGGGCAGATACGCAGTATTTT. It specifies CASSVSGTSGADTQYF.

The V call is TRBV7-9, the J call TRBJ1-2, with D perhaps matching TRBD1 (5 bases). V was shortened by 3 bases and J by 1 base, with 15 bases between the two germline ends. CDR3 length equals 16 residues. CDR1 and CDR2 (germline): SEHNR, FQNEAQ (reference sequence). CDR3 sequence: CASSLVGAALNYGYTF. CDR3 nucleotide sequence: TGTGCCAGCAGCTTGGTAGGGGCAGCACTTAACTATGGCTACACCTTC.

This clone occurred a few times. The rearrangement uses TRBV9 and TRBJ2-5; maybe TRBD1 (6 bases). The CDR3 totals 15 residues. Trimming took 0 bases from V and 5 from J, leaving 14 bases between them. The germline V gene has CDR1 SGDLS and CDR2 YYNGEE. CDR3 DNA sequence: TGTGCCAGCAGCGTAGTGGACAGCCCCGGGGAGACCCAGTACTTC. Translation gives CASSVVDSPGETQYF.

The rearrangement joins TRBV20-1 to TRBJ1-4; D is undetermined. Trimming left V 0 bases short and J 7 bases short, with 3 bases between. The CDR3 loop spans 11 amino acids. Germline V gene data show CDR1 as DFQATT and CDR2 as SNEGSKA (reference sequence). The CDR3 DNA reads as TGCAGTGCTAGAGATCTTGAAAAACTGTTTTTT. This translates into CSARDLEKLFF.

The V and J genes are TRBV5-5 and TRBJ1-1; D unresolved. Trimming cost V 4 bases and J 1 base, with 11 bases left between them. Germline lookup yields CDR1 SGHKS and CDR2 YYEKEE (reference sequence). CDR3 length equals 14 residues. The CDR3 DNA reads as TGTGCCAGCAGCCCGAGGGCCGAGAACACTGAAGCTTTCTTT. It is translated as CASSPRAENTEAFF.

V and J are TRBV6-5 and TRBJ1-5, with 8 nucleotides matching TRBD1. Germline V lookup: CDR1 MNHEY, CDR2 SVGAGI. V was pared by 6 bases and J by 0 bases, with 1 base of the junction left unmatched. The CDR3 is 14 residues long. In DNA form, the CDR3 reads TGTGCCAGCAGGGGACAGGCTAGCAATCAGCCCCAGCATTTT. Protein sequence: CASRGQASNQPQHF.